This T cell receptor beta chain was documented in a study of HIV-infected children after antiretroviral therapy interruption (dated by TCRdb to the late 2010s). At the level of the whole study: All eight included children had a CD4+ count above 500 and a viral load below 50 copies/ml, with four on planned treatment interruption and four on continuous treatment. Recorded exposure to EBV and CMV was present in most of the participating children. Median age was around 8.9 years in the interruption group and roughly 8 years in the continuous treatment group. TCR repertoires were compared between children on planned treatment interruption and children on continuous antiretroviral treatment, alongside thymic output measurements. For the interruption arm, samples were taken at week 0, at week 12, at the end of interruption (week 24 or 48), and roughly 3 years after the study ended. In the continuous-treatment arm, samples from corresponding weeks 0, 48 and 150 were analyzed.

Reading the label with the study, this specimen's treatment or condition is: PENTA 11 planned treatment interruption arm or continuous ART arm. The participants, all children from the United Kingdom aged 2 to 15 years, had been on at least three-drug ART for a minimum of 24 weeks. Cryopreserved PBMCs containing at least 5 million viable cells were needed, and several candidate patients were excluded because their viable PBMC yield was low. Using a FACSAria III cell sorter, naive CD4+ CD45RA+ CD45RO- T cells were FACS-sorted out of thawed PBMCs. After sorting, the cells were fixed and RNA was extracted first with the RNeasy FFPE kit and then with the RNeasy Micro kit. The germline V gene supplies CDR1 SGHRS and CDR2 YFSETQ. From the cysteine through the phenylalanine, the CDR3 covers 14 amino acids. The sequence is cut down to CDR3 DNA, 42 bases in frame from base 1. Ends trimmed: V by 4 bases, J by 2 bases; bases unmatched to a gene: 4.

In this sample, this clonotype turned up many times. It has no known antigen specificity. Per-base qualities were not stored, and no clone one base away is much larger. The study at large found these results: For naive CD4+ repertoires of PTI patients, CDR3 sharing between time points dropped once interruption began, while many sequences were shared between the end of interruption and 3 years later. The naive CD4+ Gini coefficient rose by the end of treatment interruption, suggesting clonal expansion, and returned to baseline by 3 years. The low number of patients is a limitation and the data should be interpreted with caution. Minor non-naive CD45RA+ populations such as EMRA or stem memory cells might have been included among the sorted CD45RA+ naive cells.

Library preparation used 3' RACE. TCR libraries were generated from RNA by a 3' RACE protocol incorporating unique molecular identifiers so that PCR amplification bias could be corrected. Amplicon libraries were pooled in groups of up to 12 and sequenced on an Illumina MiSeq using v2 2x250 paired-end chemistry. As for the original processing: Decombinator was used to process the reads, assigning V and J genes and CDR3 and applying barcode-based correction of errors and PCR bias. Repertoires were subsampled to equal depth before Gini coefficient calculation using the R ineq package. GLIPH, Hamming distance and a shared triplet metric were used to assess CDR3 similarity. TCRdb's own reprocessing of the public reads used fastp at Q25 and MiXCR and kept productive beta chains. Here each entry gathers all rows of one CDR3 protein and keeps the most common genes and DNA. Here the V and J calls rest on TCRdb's processing, not on the authors' analysis. This sample has about 46,000 distinct CDR3 sequences in its table, and approximately 4.3% of those were observed once. The ten top clones hold roughly 0.7% of the sample.

This specimen was CD45RA+ CD4+ T cells from PBMCs, pooled from several time points, taken from a donor given antiretroviral therapy, either interrupted or continuous. The meaning of the sample's cell subset or site label: naive CD4+ CD45RA+ CD45RO- T cells. This sequence was found in a pool of human donors with HIV. Rearrangement joined TRBV5-1 to TRBJ2-3, and 7 junction bases match TRBD1. The nucleotide sequence reads as follows: TGCGCCAGCAGCACCGGGACAGACACAGATACGCAGTATTTT. Its translation reads: CASSTGTDTDTQYF.